This T cell receptor beta chain was obtained from a study of blood T cell repertoires in COVID-19. Study-wide background: Whether acute or convalescent, the COVID-19 samples came from the United States, Italy and Spain. Sources were T cells, B-cell-depleted T cells, or PBMCs; the material itself was cDNA or gDNA.

V lost 5 bases and J lost 7; bases outside the gene matches: 7. The CDR3 totals 13 residues. Looked up from germline, CDR1 is SGHTA and CDR2 is FQGNSA. Original methodology: Amplification of reference gene primers was used by the study to estimate nucleated cell counts. The method was immunoSEQ multiplex PCR; TCRdb's version includes in-frame clones alone and lacks a portion of them. Clone size and V and J calls were adopted from that table, with D and trimming inferred from the DNA. The table has about 91,000 clones, about 88% seen once; the top ten hold approximately 4.8%. V gene TRBV7-2 combines with J gene TRBJ2-5, with 7 bases matching TRBD1. The TCR originated in a woman aged 80 or over with active COVID-19. The specimen was peripheral blood. CDR3 DNA sequence: TGTGCCAGCAGCCCTTCAGCAGGGGGGACCCAGTACTTC. Protein sequence: CASSPSAGGTQYF.